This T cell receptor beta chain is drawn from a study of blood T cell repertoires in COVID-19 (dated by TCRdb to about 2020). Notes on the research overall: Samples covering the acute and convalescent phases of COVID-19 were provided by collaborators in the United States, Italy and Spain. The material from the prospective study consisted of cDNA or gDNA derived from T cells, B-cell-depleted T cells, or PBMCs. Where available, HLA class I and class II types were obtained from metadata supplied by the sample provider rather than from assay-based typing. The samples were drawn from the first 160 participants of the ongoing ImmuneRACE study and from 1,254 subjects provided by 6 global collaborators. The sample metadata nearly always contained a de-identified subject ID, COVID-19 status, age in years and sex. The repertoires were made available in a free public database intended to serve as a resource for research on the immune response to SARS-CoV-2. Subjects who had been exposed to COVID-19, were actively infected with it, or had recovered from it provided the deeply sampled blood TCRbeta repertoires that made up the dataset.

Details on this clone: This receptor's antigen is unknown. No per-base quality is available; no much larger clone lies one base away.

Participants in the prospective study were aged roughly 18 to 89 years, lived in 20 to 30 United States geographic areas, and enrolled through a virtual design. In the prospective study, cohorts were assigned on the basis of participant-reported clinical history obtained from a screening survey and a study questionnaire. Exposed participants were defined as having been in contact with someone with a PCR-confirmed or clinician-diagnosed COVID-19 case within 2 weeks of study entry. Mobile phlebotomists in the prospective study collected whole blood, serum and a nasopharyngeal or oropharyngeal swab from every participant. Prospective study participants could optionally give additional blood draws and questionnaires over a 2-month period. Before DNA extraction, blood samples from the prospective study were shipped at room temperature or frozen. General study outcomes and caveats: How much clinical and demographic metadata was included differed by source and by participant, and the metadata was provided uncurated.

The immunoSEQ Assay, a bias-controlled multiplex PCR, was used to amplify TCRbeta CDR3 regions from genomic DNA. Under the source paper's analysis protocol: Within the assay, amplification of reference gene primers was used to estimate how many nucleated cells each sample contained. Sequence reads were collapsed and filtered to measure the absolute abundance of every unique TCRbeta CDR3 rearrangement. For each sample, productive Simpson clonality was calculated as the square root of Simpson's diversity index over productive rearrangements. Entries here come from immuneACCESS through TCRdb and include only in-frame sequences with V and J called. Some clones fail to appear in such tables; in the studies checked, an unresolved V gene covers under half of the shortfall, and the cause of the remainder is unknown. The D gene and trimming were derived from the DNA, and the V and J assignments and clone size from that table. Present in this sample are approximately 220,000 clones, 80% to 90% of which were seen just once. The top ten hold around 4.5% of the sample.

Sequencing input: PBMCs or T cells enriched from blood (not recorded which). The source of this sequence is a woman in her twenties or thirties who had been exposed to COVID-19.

Read as DNA, the sequence is TGTGCCAGCAGTTTAGTGGGGGGGGCCATATATTTT. Translated, it reads CASSLVGGAIYF. The chain is encoded by TRBV12-3 or TRBV12-4 joined to TRBJ1-3; the D segment could be TRBD1, given 5 matching bases. Cut back by 1 base and 11 bases, the V and J ends lie 9 bases apart. There are 12 amino acids in the CDR3, from cysteine to phenylalanine inclusive. Here the CDR3 DNA is all that survives: 36 bases in frame from base 1.